These 8 T cell receptor beta chains were all obtained from the same sample, sequenced in a study of T cell responses to AZD1222 COVID-19 vaccine. Using immunoSEQ multiplex PCR, the repertoire was profiled, and TCRdb retains in-frame clones only, with some absent. The repertoire consists of approximately 150,000 clones, with roughly 87% occurring once and the leading ten covering around 1.7%. The specimen was peripheral blood, collected 28 days after the second AZD1222 dose. All receptors derive from an adult who received the AZD1222 COVID-19 vaccine.

The chain is built from TRBV5-4 and TRBJ2-7; D might be TRBD1 or TRBD2, each matching 5 bases. The V and J ends lost 5 bases and 2 bases respectively, with 11 bases between them. Germline V gene sequence: CDR1 SGHNT, CDR2 YYREEE (reference sequence). This CDR3 contains 13 residues. CDR3 coding DNA: TGTGCCAGCAGTCGGGACGGTGCCTACGAGCAGTACTTC. It encodes CASSRDGAYEQYF.

The chain is built from TRBV30 and TRBJ2-1, with a weak D call TRBD2 (6 bases). Between the trimmed V and J ends, which lost 5 bases and 4 bases, there was a span of 12 bases. The CDR3 extends over 13 amino acids. Looked up from germline, CDR1 is GTSNPN and CDR2 is SVGIG (reference sequence). The chain's CDR3 is CAWDIAEYNEQFF. In DNA, the CDR3 is TGTGCCTGGGATATAGCGGAATACAATGAGCAGTTCTTC.

V gene TRBV11-3 combines with J gene TRBJ2-4; D call uncertain. Germline loops: CDR1 SGHNT, CDR2 YENEEA. Between the trimmed V and J ends, which lost 5 bases and 0 bases, there was a span of 5 bases. The CDR3 runs to 13 residues. CDR3 sequence reads: CASSELAKNIQYF. The CDR3 DNA is TGTGCCAGCAGCGAGCTAGCCAAAAACATTCAGTACTTC.

This clone came up once. V is TRBV19 and J is TRBJ1-2, with 7 bases that match TRBD1. Looked up from germline, CDR1 is LNHDA and CDR2 is SQIVND (reference sequence). The CDR3 loop spans 14 amino acids. J lost 4 bases, V lost 6 bases, and 8 bases had no gene match. The CDR3 coding sequence is TGTGCCAGTAGCCTACCGGGACAGATCTATGGCTACACCTTC. This gives the protein CASSLPGQIYGYTF.

This chain uses TRBV7-9 with TRBJ2-7; 9 bases are a match to TRBD1. Germline loops: CDR1 SEHNR, CDR2 FQNEAQ (reference sequence). This CDR3 has 16 amino acids. Trimming took 2 bases from V and 3 from J; bases not matched to a gene: 8. The CDR3 is CASSLTGGDRDYEQYF. The CDR3 nucleotides are TGTGCCAGCAGCTTAACAGGGGGGGACAGGGACTACGAGCAGTACTTC.

J is TRBJ1-4 and V is TRBV7-9, with D possibly matching TRBD1 (5 bases). CDR3 length: 18 amino acids. The V end was cut by 5 bases, the J end by 1 base, with 20 bases between. Per the germline V gene, CDR1 is SEHNR and CDR2 is FQNEAQ (reference sequence). Here the CDR3 reads CASSLPREGLITNEKLFF. CDR3 coding DNA: TGTGCCAGCAGCCTACCCCGCGAGGGGTTGATAACTAATGAAAAACTGTTTTTT.

The gene calls are TRBV28 and TRBJ1-6; 7 bases are a match to TRBD1. Germline trimming cut 6 bases from V and 3 bases from J; bases unmatched to any gene: 5. Germline CDR1 is MDHEN and CDR2 is SYDVKM. CDR3 length: 15 amino acids. The CDR3, as DNA: TGTGCCAGCAGCCGTAGGGACAGCTATAATTCACCCCTCCACTTT. Translating it yields CASSRRDSYNSPLHF.

V and J are TRBV6-6 and TRBJ1-1; D not resolved. The CDR3 is 9 amino acids. Germline V CDR1 and CDR2: MNHNY, SVGAGI (reference sequence). The V and J ends lost 5 bases and 8 bases respectively, with 3 bases between them. Written as DNA, the CDR3 is TGTGCCAGCAGTCCCGAAGCTTTCTTT. It codes for CASSPEAFF.